The 25 T cell receptor beta chains in this list originate from one sample, sequenced in a study of blood T cell repertoires in COVID-19. Some clones are missing from TCRdb's copy, which holds only in-frame ones; the method was immunoSEQ multiplex PCR. The sample lists roughly 67,000 clones, 65% to 80% occurring once. The sample was peripheral blood. These receptors were obtained from a human donor in a cohort sampled during active COVID-19.

This sequence joins TRBV24-1 and TRBJ2-3; 7 bases are a match to TRBD2. Looked up from germline, CDR1 is KGHDR and CDR2 is SFDVKD. The V gene end was trimmed by 7 bases and the J gene end by 4 bases; junction bases not matched to a gene: 13. The CDR3 length is 16 residues. The CDR3 protein is CATRGSGRAWSDTQYF. The DNA for the CDR3 is TGTGCCACCAGAGGAAGTGGGAGGGCCTGGTCAGATACGCAGTATTTT.

The chain employs TRBV7-9 and TRBJ2-3; TRBD1 aligns across 7 bases. V trimming: 2 bases; J trimming: 1 base; junction bases outside the gene matches: 0. The CDR3 is made up of 14 amino acids. Germline assignment: CDR1 SEHNR and CDR2 FQNEAQ (reference sequence). CDR3 coding DNA: TGTGCCAGCAGCTTAACAGGGGGCACAGATACGCAGTATTTT. Its protein product is CASSLTGGTDTQYF.

CDR3 sequence (DNA): TGTGCCAGTAGTATGGGCGTTACACAGTATTTT. Translated: CASSMGVTQYF. The rearrangement uses TRBV19 and TRBJ2-3, with no clear D. In germline, CDR1 is LNHDA, CDR2 SQIVND (reference sequence). Trimming left V 3 bases short and J 12 bases short, with 10 bases between. This CDR3 comprises 11 residues. Variable domain in full (rest from reference TRBV19 and TRBJ2-3): DGGITQSPKYLFRKEGQNVTLSCEQNLNHDAMYWYRQDPGQGLRLIYYSQIVNDFQKGDIAEGYSVSREKKESFPLTVTSAQKNPTAFYLCASSMGVTQYFGPGTRLTVL.

The chain has TRBV19 and TRBJ2-5; 10 bases map to TRBD2. The CDR3 totals 16 residues. From germline, CDR1 is LNHDA and CDR2 SQIVND (reference sequence). With V trimmed by 6 bases and J by 5 bases, 12 bases remained unmatched. For the CDR3, the DNA is TGTGCCAGTAGCGGTTTAGCGGGAGGTGTGGGTGAGACCCAGTACTTC. This encodes CASSGLAGGVGETQYF.

There are a few counts of this clone. The chain recombines TRBV27 with TRBJ2-7; 8 bases align to TRBD2. CDR3 size: 15 residues. Germline V gene data show CDR1 as MNHEY and CDR2 as SMNVEV (reference sequence). The trim removed 0 bases at V and 7 bases at J, leaving 8 bases unmatched. The CDR3 region has the DNA TGTGCCAGCAGTTTATCGGGTACTAGCGGCTTTGAGCAGTACTTC. Protein: CASSLSGTSGFEQYF.

This rearrangement joins TRBV2 to TRBJ2-2, with D perhaps matching TRBD1 (6 bases). In germline, CDR1 is SNHLY, CDR2 FYNNEI. CDR3 length: 15 residues. Trimming took 1 base from V and 8 from J, leaving 14 bases between them. This CDR3 reads CASSEGAGEVGELFF. The CDR3 nucleotides are TGTGCCAGCAGTGAAGGGGCAGGGGAAGTGGGGGAGCTGTTTTTT.

This clone was detected a few times. The chain employs TRBV19 and TRBJ2-1; 10 bases fit TRBD1. The CDR3 covers 16 residues. The V and J ends lost 3 bases and 5 bases, in that order; junction bases with no gene match: 7. Germline CDR1 reads LNHDA; CDR2 reads SQIVND (reference sequence). The CDR3 coding sequence is TGTGCCAGTAGTATTCAGGGGGACAGGGGCAACAATGAGCAGTTCTTC. Amino acids: CASSIQGDRGNNEQFF.

The J gene is TRBJ2-2, the V gene TRBV5-1; TRBD1 might be the D (7 bases). V was pared by 4 bases and J by 8 bases, with 15 bases between. CDR3 length: 14 residues. Looked up from germline, CDR1 is SGHRS and CDR2 is YFSETQ. The CDR3: CASSEQGTPGELFF. The CDR3 DNA sequence: TGCGCCAGCAGCGAACAGGGGACTCCGGGGGAGCTGTTTTTT.

V and J are TRBV19 and TRBJ2-3, with 7 nucleotides matching TRBD1. The CDR3 consists of 14 residues. Per germline, CDR1 LNHDA and CDR2 SQIVND (reference sequence). V shed 6 bases, J shed 2 bases, and the junction held 5 bases outside the gene matches. As DNA, the CDR3 is TGTGCCAGTAGCGAGACAGGGACCACAGATACGCAGTATTTT. It encodes CASSETGTTDTQYF. Supplemented by reference TRBV19 and TRBJ2-3, the full variable domain reads DGGITQSPKYLFRKEGQNVTLSCEQNLNHDAMYWYRQDPGQGLRLIYYSQIVNDFQKGDIAEGYSVSREKKESFPLTVTSAQKNPTAFYLCASSETGTTDTQYFGPGTRLTVL.

The rearrangement links TRBV3-1 (or the pseudogene TRBV3-2) to TRBJ2-2, with unresolved D. This CDR3 has 17 residues. From germline, CDR1 is LGHDT and CDR2 YNNKEL (reference sequence). V shed 1 base and J shed 3 bases, with 15 bases lying between them. The CDR3 loop is CASSQGRLRLYTGELFF. The CDR3 DNA sequence: TGTGCCAGCAGCCAAGGTCGGCTCAGGTTATACACCGGGGAGCTGTTTTTT.

The gene calls are TRBV7-8 and TRBJ2-3; TRBD2 might be the D (7 bases). This CDR3 spans 15 amino acids. V lost 4 bases and J 2 bases, leaving 13 bases between the germline ends. Germline CDR1 and CDR2: SGHVS and FQNEAQ. CDR3 nucleotides: TGTGCCAGCAGCTCTAGGGGGGGTTACACAGATACGCAGTATTTT. Protein: CASSSRGGYTDTQYF.

The J gene is TRBJ2-1, the V gene TRBV28, with 11 positions matching TRBD2. J lost 4 bases, V lost 5 bases, and 1 base had no gene match. Per the germline V gene, CDR1 is MDHEN and CDR2 is SYDVKM. The CDR3 spans 14 residues. CDR3 DNA sequence: TGTGCCAGCAGTGTAGCGGGGGGGTACAATGAGCAGTTCTTC. Translating it yields CASSVAGGYNEQFF.

V is TRBV25-1 and J is TRBJ1-4; the D gene is possibly TRBD1 (6 bases). CDR1 is MGHDK and CDR2 is SYGVNS in the germline V gene. This CDR3 is 15 amino acids long. Deletions cut 3 bases from V and 7 bases from J, with 15 bases between. The CDR3 here is CASSDWTAAPEKLFF. The CDR3 DNA is TGTGCCAGCAGTGATTGGACAGCAGCGCCTGAAAAACTGTTTTTT.

The chain combines TRBV9 with TRBJ2-5; D is possibly TRBD1 (6 bases). Germline CDR1 SGDLS, CDR2 YYNGEE. Trimming stripped 3 bases from V and 4 bases from J, with 16 bases between. The CDR3 loop spans 15 amino acids. CDR3: CASSEGPQGGETQYF. CDR3 DNA: TGTGCCAGCAGCGAGGGCCCCCAAGGGGGAGAGACCCAGTACTTC.

The rearrangement joins TRBV6-2 or TRBV6-3 to TRBJ1-1; a possible D gene is TRBD1 (6 bases). The germline V gene has CDR1 MNHEY and CDR2 SVGEGT. There are 17 residues in the CDR3. Trimming took off 5 bases at V and 2 bases at J, with 21 bases between the two ends. CDR3 DNA: TGTGCCAGCAGTACCCCCTCGGGGGGCTTTCGAAACACTGAAGCTTTCTTT. It translates to CASSTPSGGFRNTEAFF.

This clone was counted once. This sequence joins TRBV28 and TRBJ2-2, with TRBD1 identical over 7 bases. The J segment lost 3 bases and the V segment lost 8 bases, leaving 6 bases of the junction unmatched. CDR1 is MDHEN and CDR2 is SYDVKM in the germline V gene. This CDR3 has 14 residues. The CDR3 loop reads CASGGQMDTGELFF. For the CDR3, the DNA is TGTGCCAGCGGGGGACAGATGGACACCGGGGAGCTGTTTTTT.

The chain joins TRBV27 to TRBJ2-7; possible D gene TRBD1, 5 bases. V was shortened by 6 bases and J by 1 base, with 22 bases between the two germline ends. The CDR3 spans 17 residues. Germline V gene sequence: CDR1 MNHEY, CDR2 SMNVEV (reference sequence). The CDR3 DNA reads as TGTGCCAGCAGACCCCCAGGGTTTGGTCAATTTTCCTACGAGCAGTACTTC. This gives the protein CASRPPGFGQFSYEQYF.

The chain couples TRBV28 to TRBJ1-2, with a weak D call TRBD1 (5 bases). With 5 bases removed from V and 6 bases from J, the gap between germline ends came to 19 bases. This CDR3 is built from 15 residues. Germline values: CDR1 MDHEN, CDR2 SYDVKM. DNA of the CDR3: TGTGCCAGCAGTCCCCCAGGGCGGGCGGGGGATGGCTACACCTTC. Amino acid sequence: CASSPPGRAGDGYTF.

This chain connects TRBV10-3 to TRBJ2-2; D is unclear. The CDR3 is made up of 14 amino acids. Trimming took off 2 bases at V and 2 bases at J, with 6 bases between the two ends. Germline CDR1 and CDR2: ENHRY and SYGVKD. CDR3: CAISEPTNTGELFF. In DNA, the CDR3 is TGTGCCATCAGTGAGCCGACAAACACCGGGGAGCTGTTTTTT.

V gene TRBV4-2 combines with J gene TRBJ2-7; TRBD2 aligns across 9 bases. V lost 0 bases to trimming and J lost 6 bases; unmatched junction nucleotides: 6. Germline CDR1 reads LGHNA; CDR2 reads YNFKEQ. The CDR3 consists of 15 residues. CDR3 sequence reads: CASSQDSSGSSEQYF. The DNA for the CDR3 is TGTGCCAGCAGCCAAGATAGTAGCGGGAGTTCCGAGCAGTACTTC.

This clone has a single count. The chain is built from TRBV3-1 (or the pseudogene TRBV3-2) and TRBJ2-7; the match to TRBD1 covers 9 bases. The V gene end was trimmed by 1 base and the J gene end by 3 bases; junction bases not matched to a gene: 7. The CDR3 totals 16 residues. Germline V CDR1 and CDR2: LGHDT, YNNKEL (reference sequence). The DNA of the CDR3 is TGTGCCAGCAGCCAAGCTCTTGGGACAGGGTACTACGAGCAGTACTTC. Its protein product is CASSQALGTGYYEQYF.

The chain carries TRBV6-2 or TRBV6-3 and TRBJ2-5, with 10 positions matching TRBD2. Germline assignment: CDR1 MNHEY and CDR2 SVGEGT. Trimming took 5 bases from V and 5 from J; bases not matched to a gene: 5. CDR3 length: 14 residues. CDR3 region: CASSLAGAKETQYF. As DNA, the CDR3 is TGTGCCAGCAGTCTAGCGGGAGCCAAGGAGACCCAGTACTTC.

V and J are TRBV19 and TRBJ1-5; no clear D gene. V was cut by 4 bases and J by 7 bases, with 14 bases left in between. From germline, CDR1 is LNHDA and CDR2 SQIVND (reference sequence). There are 14 residues in the CDR3. The CDR3 here is CASSTQWSRQPQHF. CDR3 nucleotide sequence: TGTGCCAGTAGTACGCAGTGGAGTAGGCAGCCCCAGCATTTT.

This clone was counted only a few times. This chain links TRBV11-2 with TRBJ2-7; TRBD1 aligns across 7 bases. J was trimmed by 3 bases and V by 5 bases; bases with no gene match: 7. The CDR3 is 14 residues long. Germline V gene lookup returns CDR1 SGHAT and CDR2 FQNNGV. CDR3 region: CASSLTPGGYEQYF. CDR3 DNA: TGTGCCAGCAGCCTCACGCCAGGGGGCTACGAGCAGTACTTC. The full variable domain, its missing parts supplied by reference TRBV11-2 and TRBJ2-7, is EAGVAQSPRYKIIEKRQSVAFWCNPISGHATLYWYQQILGQGPKLLIQFQNNGVVDDSQLPKDRFSAERLKGVDSTLKIQPAKLEDSAVYLCASSLTPGGYEQYFGPGTRLTVT.

The chain couples TRBV11-3 to TRBJ2-1; no clear D. The CDR3 consists of 13 residues. The V gene lost 0 bases and the J gene lost 3 bases, with 3 bases spanning the gap. CDR1 is SGHNT, CDR2 YENEEA, per germline. The CDR3, as DNA: TGTGCCAGCAGCTTAGACCACTACAATGAGCAGTTCTTC. This gives the protein CASSLDHYNEQFF. The full variable domain, completed using reference TRBV11-3 and TRBJ2-1, is EAGVVQSPRYKIIEKKQPVAFWCNPISGHNTLYWYLQNLGQGPELLIRYENEEAVDDSQLPKDRFSAERLKGVDSTLKIQPAELGDSAVYLCASSLDHYNEQFFGPGTRLTVL.